The source of this T cell receptor (beta chain) is a study of T cells after yellow fever vaccination. Study context: Fractions of limited cellularity were prepared by means of SMART-Seq v4 Ultra Low Input.

Per the germline V gene, CDR1 is SEHNR and CDR2 is FQNEAQ (reference sequence). The ends were cut back, 1 base at V and 2 bases at J, with 9 bases in the middle. The CDR3 is made up of 14 amino acids. MiXCR, applied by TCRdb to the 5' RACE reads, yields one record per CDR3 protein. Here the sample spans 620,000 or so distinct CDR3 sequences, approximately 13% being singletons. Sequenced material: PBMCs, taken on the day of the yellow fever booster vaccination. V and J are TRBV7-9 and TRBJ2-7; weak D call: TRBD2 (5 bases). The receptor was isolated from a man aged 30 to 39 who received the YFV17D yellow fever vaccine. The CDR3 region has the DNA TGTGCCAGCAGCTTAGACGGGGTCGCCTACGAGCAGTACTTC. Amino acids: CASSLDGVAYEQYF.